This T cell receptor beta chain was profiled in a study of T-cell reconstitution after alpha-beta-depleted transplantation in children. Overall study findings and caveats: T cells produced anew were the main source of T-cell counts and diversity one year after transplant. Surviving thymic progenitors and recipient T cells were the source of high TCRbeta diversity at day 60 in some patients. The origin of alpha-beta T cells about two months after transplant was reportedly several hundred expanded graft clones.

This clonotype was recorded many times. Its antigen is currently unknown. Using unique molecular identifiers, the investigators prepared the TCRbeta library. A single record per CDR3 protein comes from TCRdb applying MiXCR to the PCR reads. Of 70,000 or so distinct CDR3 sequences detected, roughly 11% appear once; the ten largest clones hold about 13%. There are 16 residues in the CDR3. V trimming: 0 bases; J trimming: 4 bases; junction bases outside the gene matches: 7. Germline V gene lookup returns CDR1 DFQATT and CDR2 SNEGSKA (reference sequence). Material: PBMCs, obtained before TCRalphabeta/CD19-depleted stem cell transplant. This rearrangement joins TRBV20-1 to TRBJ2-2; 8 bases align to TRBD2. This sequence was found in a boy aged 5-17 years with acute myeloid leukemia, due to receive a stem cell transplant. CDR3 amino acids: CSAREAGTRATGELFF. In nucleotides, the CDR3 is TGCAGTGCTAGAGAAGCCGGGACTAGAGCCACCGGGGAGCTGTTTTTT.